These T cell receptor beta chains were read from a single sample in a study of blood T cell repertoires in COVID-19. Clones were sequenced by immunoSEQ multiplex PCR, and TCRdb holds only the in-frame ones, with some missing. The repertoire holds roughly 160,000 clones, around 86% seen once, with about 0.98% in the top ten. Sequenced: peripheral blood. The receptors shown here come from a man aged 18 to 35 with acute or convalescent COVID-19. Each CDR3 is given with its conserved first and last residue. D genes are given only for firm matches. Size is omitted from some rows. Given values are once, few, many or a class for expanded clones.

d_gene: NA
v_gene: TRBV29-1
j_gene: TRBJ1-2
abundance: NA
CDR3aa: CSVEVQANYGYTF
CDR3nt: TGCAGCGTTGAGGTCCAGGCTAACTATGGCTACACCTTC

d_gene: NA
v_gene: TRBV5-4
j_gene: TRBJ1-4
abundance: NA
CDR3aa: CASSPQTGATNEKLFF
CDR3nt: TGTGCCAGCAGCCCCCAGACAGGTGCAACTAATGAAAAACTGTTTTTT

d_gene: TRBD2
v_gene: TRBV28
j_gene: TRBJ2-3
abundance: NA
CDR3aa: CASSLLWRGGTDTQYF
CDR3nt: TGTGCCAGCAGTTTATTGTGGCGGGGGGGCACAGATACGCAGTATTTT

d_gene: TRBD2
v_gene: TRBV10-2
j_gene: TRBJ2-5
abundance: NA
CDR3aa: CASSESRGAGETQYF
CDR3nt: TGCGCCAGCAGTGAGTCGCGGGGGGCTGGAGAGACCCAGTACTTC

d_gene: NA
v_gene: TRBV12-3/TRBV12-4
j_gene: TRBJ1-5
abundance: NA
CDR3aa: CASSSGGGQPQHF
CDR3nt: TGTGCCAGCAGTTCGGGGGGAGGCCAGCCCCAGCATTTT

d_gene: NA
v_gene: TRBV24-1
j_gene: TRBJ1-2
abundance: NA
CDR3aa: CATSDNQPGGYTF
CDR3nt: TGTGCCACCAGTGACAATCAACCGGGTGGCTACACCTTC

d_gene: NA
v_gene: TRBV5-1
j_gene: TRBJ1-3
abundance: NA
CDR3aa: CASSLGLNSGNTIYF
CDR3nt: TGCGCCAGCAGCCTGGGACTCAACTCTGGAAACACCATATATTTT

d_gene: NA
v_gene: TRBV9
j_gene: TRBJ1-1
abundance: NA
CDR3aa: CASSVDGVNTEAFF
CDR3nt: TGTGCCAGCAGCGTAGACGGGGTGAACACTGAAGCTTTCTTT

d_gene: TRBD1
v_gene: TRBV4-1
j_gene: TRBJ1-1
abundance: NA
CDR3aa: CASSLRQGEDTEAFF
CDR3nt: TGCGCCAGCAGTCTTAGACAGGGAGAGGACACTGAAGCTTTCTTT

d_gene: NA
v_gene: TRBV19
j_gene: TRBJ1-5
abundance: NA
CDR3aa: CASSNQGQAQPQHF
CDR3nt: TGTGCCAGTAGTAATCAGGGTCAAGCTCAGCCCCAGCATTTT

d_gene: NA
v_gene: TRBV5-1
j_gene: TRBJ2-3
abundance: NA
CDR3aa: CASSLDRTSTDTQYF
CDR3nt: TGCGCCAGCAGCTTGGACCGGACTAGCACAGATACGCAGTATTTT

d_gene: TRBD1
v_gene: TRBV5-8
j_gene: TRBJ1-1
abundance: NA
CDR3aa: CASSLGDRGRTEAFF
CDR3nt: TGTGCCAGCAGCTTGGGGGACAGGGGTAGGACTGAAGCTTTCTTT

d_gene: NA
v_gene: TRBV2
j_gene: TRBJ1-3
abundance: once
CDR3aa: CASGRDSGNTIYF
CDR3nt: TGTGCCAGCGGCCGGGACTCTGGAAACACCATATATTTT

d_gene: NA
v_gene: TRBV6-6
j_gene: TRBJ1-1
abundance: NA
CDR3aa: CASTQTHGTEAFF
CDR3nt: TGTGCCAGCACCCAAACCCACGGCACTGAAGCTTTCTTT

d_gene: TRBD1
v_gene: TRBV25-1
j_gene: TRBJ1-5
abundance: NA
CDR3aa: CASSAGQGMGPQHF
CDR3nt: TGTGCCAGCAGTGCAGGACAGGGGATGGGACCCCAGCATTTT

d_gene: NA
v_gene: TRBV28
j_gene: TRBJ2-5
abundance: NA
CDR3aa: CASSFTGTQETQYF
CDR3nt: TGTGCCAGCAGTTTCACAGGAACACAAGAGACCCAGTACTTC

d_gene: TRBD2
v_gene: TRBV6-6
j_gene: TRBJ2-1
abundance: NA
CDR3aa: CASSAALAGGRNEQFF
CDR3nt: TGTGCCAGCAGTGCCGCCCTAGCGGGGGGACGCAATGAGCAGTTCTTC

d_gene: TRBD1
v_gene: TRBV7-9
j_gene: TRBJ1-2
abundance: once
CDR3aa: CASSPGQAYGYTF
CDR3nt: TGTGCCAGCAGCCCGGGACAGGCGTATGGCTACACCTTC

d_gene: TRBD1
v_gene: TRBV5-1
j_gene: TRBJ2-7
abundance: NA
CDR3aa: CASSASKGASSYEQYF
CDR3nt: TGCGCCAGCAGCGCATCAAAGGGGGCATCGTCCTACGAGCAGTACTTC

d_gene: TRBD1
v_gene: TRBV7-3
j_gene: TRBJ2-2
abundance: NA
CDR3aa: CASSRTPGGANTGELFF
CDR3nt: TGTGCCAGCAGCCGAACCCCAGGGGGAGCGAACACCGGGGAGCTGTTTTTT

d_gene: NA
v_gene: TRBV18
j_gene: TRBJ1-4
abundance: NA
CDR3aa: CASSPSQIRDEKLFF
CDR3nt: TGTGCCAGCTCACCGTCACAGATAAGAGATGAAAAACTGTTTTTT

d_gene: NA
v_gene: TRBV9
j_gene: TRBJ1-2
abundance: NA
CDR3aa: CASSAPGANYGYTF
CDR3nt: TGTGCCAGCAGCGCCCCTGGAGCTAACTATGGCTACACCTTC

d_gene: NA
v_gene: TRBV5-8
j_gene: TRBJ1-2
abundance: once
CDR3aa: CASSPGIQLTYGYTF
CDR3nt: TGTGCCAGCAGCCCGGGAATACAGTTGACGTATGGCTACACCTTC

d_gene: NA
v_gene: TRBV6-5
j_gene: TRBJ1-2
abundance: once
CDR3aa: CASSLEGNYGYTF
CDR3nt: TGTGCCAGCAGCCTAGAGGGTAACTATGGCTACACCTTC

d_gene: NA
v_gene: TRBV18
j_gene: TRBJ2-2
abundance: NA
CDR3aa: CASSPRAAGNTGELFF
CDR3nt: TGTGCCAGCTCACCACGGGCAGCTGGAAACACCGGGGAGCTGTTTTTT

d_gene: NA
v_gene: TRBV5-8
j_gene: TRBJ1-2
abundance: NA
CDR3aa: CASSLQTVPYGYTF
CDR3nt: TGTGCCAGCAGCCTCCAGACAGTCCCCTATGGCTACACCTTC

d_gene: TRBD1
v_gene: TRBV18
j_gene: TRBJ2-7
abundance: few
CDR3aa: CASSPLTGYEQYF
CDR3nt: TGTGCCAGCTCACCATTGACAGGGTATGAGCAGTACTTC

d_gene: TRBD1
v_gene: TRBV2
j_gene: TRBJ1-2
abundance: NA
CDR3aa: CASRTHGTGKYYGYTF
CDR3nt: TGTGCCAGCAGGACCCATGGGACAGGGAAATACTATGGCTACACCTTC

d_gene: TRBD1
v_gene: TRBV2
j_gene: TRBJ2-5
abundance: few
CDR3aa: CATGQGAGRGKETQYF
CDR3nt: TGTGCCACTGGACAGGGGGCGGGGCGGGGAAAAGAGACCCAGTACTTC

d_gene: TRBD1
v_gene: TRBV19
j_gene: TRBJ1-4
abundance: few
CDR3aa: CASRSTGVTNEKLFF
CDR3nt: TGTGCCAGTAGGTCCACAGGGGTAACTAATGAAAAACTGTTTTTT

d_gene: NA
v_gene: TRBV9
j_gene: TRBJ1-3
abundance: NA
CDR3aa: CASSEGVGNTIYF
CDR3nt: TGTGCCAGCTCAGAGGGGGTTGGAAACACCATATATTTT

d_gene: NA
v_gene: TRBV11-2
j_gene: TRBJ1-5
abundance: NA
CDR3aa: CASSDRGNQPQHF
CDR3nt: TGTGCCAGCTCCGACCGAGGTAATCAGCCCCAGCATTTT

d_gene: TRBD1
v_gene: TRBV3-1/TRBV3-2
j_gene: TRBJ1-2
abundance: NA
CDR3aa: CASSPRTGDGYTF
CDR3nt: TGTGCCAGCAGCCCCCGGACAGGGGACGGCTACACCTTC

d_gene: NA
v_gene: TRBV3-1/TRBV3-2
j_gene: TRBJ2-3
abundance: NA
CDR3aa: CASSQVLNTDTQYF
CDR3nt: TGTGCCAGCAGCCAAGTACTAAATACAGATACGCAGTATTTT

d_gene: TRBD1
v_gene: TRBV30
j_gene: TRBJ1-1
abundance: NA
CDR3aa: CAWSTRTGGEAFF
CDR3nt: TGTGCCTGGAGTACCCGGACAGGGGGCGAAGCTTTCTTT

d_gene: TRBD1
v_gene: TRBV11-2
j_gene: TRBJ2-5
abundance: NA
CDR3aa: CASSARDREETQYF
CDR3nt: TGTGCCAGCAGCGCAAGGGACAGGGAAGAGACCCAGTACTTC

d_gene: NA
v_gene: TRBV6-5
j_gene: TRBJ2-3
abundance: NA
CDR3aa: CASSPVFDTQYF
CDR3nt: TGTGCCAGCAGTCCAGTTTTTGATACGCAGTATTTT

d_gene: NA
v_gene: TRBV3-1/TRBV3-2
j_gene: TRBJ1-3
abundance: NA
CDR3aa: CASSQRGGVNGNTIYF
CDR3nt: TGTGCCAGCAGCCAAAGAGGGGGGGTTAATGGAAACACCATATATTTT

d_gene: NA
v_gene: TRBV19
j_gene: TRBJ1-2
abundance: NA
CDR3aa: CASSIDRGEGYTF
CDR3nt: TGTGCCAGTAGTATAGACAGGGGAGAGGGCTACACCTTC

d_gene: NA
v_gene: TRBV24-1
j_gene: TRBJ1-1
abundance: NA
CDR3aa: CATSDATGITEAFF
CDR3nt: TGTGCCACCAGTGATGCAACAGGGATCACTGAAGCTTTCTTT

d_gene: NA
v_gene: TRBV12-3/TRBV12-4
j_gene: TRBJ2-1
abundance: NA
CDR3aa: CASSLRQSNEQFF
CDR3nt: TGTGCCAGCAGTTTACGACAGAGCAATGAGCAGTTCTTC

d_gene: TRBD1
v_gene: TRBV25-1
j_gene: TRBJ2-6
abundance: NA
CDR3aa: CASKPGQGALGANVLTF
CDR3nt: TGTGCCAGCAAACCGGGACAGGGGGCGCTTGGGGCCAACGTCCTGACTTTC

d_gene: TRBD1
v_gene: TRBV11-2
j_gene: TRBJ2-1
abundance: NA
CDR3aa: CASSLQQGARNEQFF
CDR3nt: TGTGCCAGCAGCTTACAACAGGGGGCTCGAAATGAGCAGTTCTTC

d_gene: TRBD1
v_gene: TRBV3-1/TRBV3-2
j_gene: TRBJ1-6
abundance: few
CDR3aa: CASSQAFTWTGDSPLHF
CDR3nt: TGTGCCAGCAGCCAAGCTTTTACGTGGACAGGGGATTCACCCCTCCACTTT

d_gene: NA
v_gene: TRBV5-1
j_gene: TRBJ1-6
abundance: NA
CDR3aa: CASSLTGTLSYNSPLHF
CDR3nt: TGCGCCAGCAGCTTGACAGGGACCCTCTCCTATAATTCACCCCTCCACTTT

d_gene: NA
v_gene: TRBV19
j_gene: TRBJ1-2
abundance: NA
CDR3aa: CASSIRRNYGYTF
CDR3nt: TGTGCCAGTAGTATACGCAGAAACTATGGCTACACCTTC

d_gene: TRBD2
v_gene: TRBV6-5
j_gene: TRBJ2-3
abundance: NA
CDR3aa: CASSSRTSGGADTQYF
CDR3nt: TGTGCCAGCAGTTCTAGGACTAGCGGGGGGGCAGATACGCAGTATTTT

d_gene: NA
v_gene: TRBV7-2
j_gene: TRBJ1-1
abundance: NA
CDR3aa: CASSYTGLMNTEAFF
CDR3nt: TGTGCCAGCAGCTACACAGGTCTGATGAACACTGAAGCTTTCTTT

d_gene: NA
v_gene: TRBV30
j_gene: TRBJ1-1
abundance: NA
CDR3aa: CAWSGGLVTEAFF
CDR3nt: TGTGCCTGGAGTGGGGGGCTCGTCACTGAAGCTTTCTTT

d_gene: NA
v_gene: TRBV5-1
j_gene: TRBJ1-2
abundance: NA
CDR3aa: CASSLTGDYGYTF
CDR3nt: TGCGCCAGCAGCTTGACAGGAGACTATGGCTACACCTTC

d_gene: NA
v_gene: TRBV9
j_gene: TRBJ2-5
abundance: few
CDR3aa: CASSVYPTGHQETQYF
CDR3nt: TGTGCCAGCAGCGTTTACCCGACAGGCCACCAAGAGACCCAGTACTTC

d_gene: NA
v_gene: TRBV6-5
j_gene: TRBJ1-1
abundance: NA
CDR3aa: CASSQKRGTEAFF
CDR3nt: TGTGCCAGCAGCCAGAAGCGGGGCACTGAAGCTTTCTTT